This T cell receptor (beta chain) was sequenced in a study of T cells in Graves' hyperthyroidism and ophthalmopathy. In the study overall: Peripheral blood draws took place at initial diagnosis, ahead of any treatment. Notes on the study in general: Most thyroid clonotypes expanded above 0.001 appeared in blood too.

In its sample, this clonotype was seen many times. Its specificity is unknown. Each diagnosis drew on symptoms, thyroxine, TRAb, thyroid ultrasound and orbital computed tomography findings. V shed 11 bases and J shed 7 bases, with 20 bases lying between them. This CDR3 is built from 13 residues. Per the germline V gene, CDR1 is MDHEN and CDR2 is SYDVKM. Amplification targeted TCR beta CDR3 regions from RNA transcripts. First-round RT-PCR with HTBI primers amplified the TCR CDR3 region. TCRdb called the multiplex PCR reads again in MiXCR, with one record for every CDR3 protein. The table records some 760,000 distinct CDR3 sequences, around 13% of them present only once.

The receptor's source is a woman aged 18 to 35 with Graves' hyperthyroidism. The chain uses TRBV28 and TRBJ1-2, with D tentatively TRBD1 (6 bases). Sequenced: blood. CDR3 nucleotide sequence: TGTGCCGGCCGCGTTCAGGGGACCTCTGGCTACACCTTC. It specifies CAGRVQGTSGYTF.